The rows below give T cell receptor beta chains drawn from one sample of a study of blood T cell repertoires in COVID-19. This table comes from immunoSEQ multiplex PCR, and its TCRdb copy is limited to in-frame clones, with some not included. Of 45,000 or so clones in the sample, approximately 80% were seen once. Sequencing was done on a sample of peripheral blood. The source is a human donor in a cohort sampled during active COVID-19. Each CDR3 is given with its conserved first and last residue. The order of the fields is V gene, D gene, clone size, J gene, CDR3 protein, CDR3 DNA. D genes are given only for firm matches. The listing skips clone size in some rows; elsewhere it reads once, few, many or a size class.

v_gene: TRBV3-1/TRBV3-2; d_gene: NA; abundance: NA; j_gene: TRBJ2-7; CDR3aa: CASSRASFYEQYF; CDR3nt: TGTGCCAGCAGCCGGGCCTCCTTCTACGAGCAGTACTTC
v_gene: TRBV25-1; d_gene: TRBD1; abundance: medium-sized; j_gene: TRBJ2-7; CDR3aa: CASSGANRGAYEQYF; CDR3nt: TGTGCCAGCAGTGGAGCGAACAGGGGGGCCTACGAGCAGTACTTC
v_gene: TRBV28; d_gene: TRBD1; abundance: NA; j_gene: TRBJ2-7; CDR3aa: CASSSRTGLSLGDEQYF; CDR3nt: TGTGCCAGCAGTTCCCGGACAGGGCTCTCTCTTGGGGACGAGCAGTACTTC
v_gene: TRBV7-6; d_gene: TRBD2; abundance: NA; j_gene: TRBJ2-3; CDR3aa: CASSSQPRGGDTQYF; CDR3nt: TGTGCCAGCAGCTCGCAACCCCGGGGGGGAGATACGCAGTATTTT
v_gene: TRBV19; d_gene: NA; abundance: few; j_gene: TRBJ2-1; CDR3aa: CASSIGQGPGEQFF; CDR3nt: TGTGCCAGTAGTATAGGGCAGGGTCCTGGTGAGCAGTTCTTC
v_gene: TRBV2; d_gene: NA; abundance: few; j_gene: TRBJ2-3; CDR3aa: CASSGRVATDTQYF; CDR3nt: TGTGCCAGCAGTGGGCGGGTCGCCACAGATACGCAGTATTTT
v_gene: TRBV29-1; d_gene: NA; abundance: NA; j_gene: TRBJ1-2; CDR3aa: CSVQGNYGYTF; CDR3nt: TGCAGCGTTCAGGGCAACTATGGCTACACCTTC
v_gene: TRBV9; d_gene: TRBD2; abundance: NA; j_gene: TRBJ2-3; CDR3aa: CASRAGSPTDTQYF; CDR3nt: TGTGCCAGCAGAGCGGGGTCCCCCACAGATACGCAGTATTTT
v_gene: TRBV18; d_gene: NA; abundance: NA; j_gene: TRBJ2-1; CDR3aa: CASSSSLGGNEQFF; CDR3nt: TGTGCCAGCTCATCGTCTTTAGGGGGCAATGAGCAGTTCTTC
v_gene: TRBV19; d_gene: TRBD1; abundance: NA; j_gene: TRBJ1-3; CDR3aa: CASRPQGADTIYF; CDR3nt: TGTGCCAGTAGGCCCCAGGGGGCGGACACCATATATTTT
v_gene: TRBV18; d_gene: NA; abundance: NA; j_gene: TRBJ1-2; CDR3aa: CASSFGRSYGYTF; CDR3nt: TGTGCCAGCTCATTTGGTAGGAGTTATGGCTACACCTTC
v_gene: TRBV4-2; d_gene: TRBD2; abundance: NA; j_gene: TRBJ2-2; CDR3aa: CASSQEAGTNTGELFF; CDR3nt: TGTGCCAGCAGCCAGGAAGCGGGGACGAACACCGGGGAGCTGTTTTTT
v_gene: TRBV11-2; d_gene: TRBD1; abundance: NA; j_gene: TRBJ2-2; CDR3aa: CASSSGQAFTPGELFF; CDR3nt: TGTGCCAGCAGTTCGGGACAGGCGTTTACTCCCGGGGAGCTGTTTTTT